The clone carrying this T cell receptor beta chain is deemed medium-sized. This sample was included in a study of metastatic and nonmetastatic thyroid tumors. The overall study: The authors compared repertoires across blood and tumor or nodule tissue from malignant and benign thyroid patients.

Every patient underwent thyroid surgery untreated. With MiXCR, TCRdb called clones anew from the PCR reads. Seen here are over 15,000 clones, around 29% observed once, and the top ten hold over 9.5%. Germline V gene data show CDR1 as DFQATT and CDR2 as SNEGSKA (reference sequence). V lost 5 bases, J lost 0 bases, and 7 bases stayed unmatched. This CDR3 spans 15 amino acids. Sequencing was done on a sample of blood. The chain employs TRBV20-1 and TRBJ1-1, with 9 bases lining up with TRBD1. This sequence was found in a female donor with papillary thyroid cancer or a benign thyroid nodule (not recorded which). Some clones in this sample may be carry-over from other donors' samples. CDR3: CSADTGGPLNTEAFF. For the CDR3, the DNA is TGCAGTGCTGACACAGGGGGCCCGTTGAACACTGAAGCTTTCTTT.